Each of the 2 T cell receptor beta chains below was sequenced from the same sample in a study of human T cells and chemical hapten exposure. One entry per CDR3 protein results from TCRdb running MiXCR on the RACE reads. The sample records some 400,000 distinct CDR3 sequences, around 5.5% being singletons. Sample time point: pre-sensitization, week 0. The treatment was: therapeutic diphenylcyclopropenone sensitization with weekly scalp DPC. The sample in question was whole blood, obtained in connection with sensitization to the hapten diphenylcyclopropenone (DPC). These receptors came from a woman between 50 and 59 years old with alopecia areata. Some clones in this sample may be carry-over from other donors' samples.

The chain carries TRBV5-4 and TRBJ1-4; weak D call: TRBD1 (6 bases). The CDR3 sequence is 15 residues long. Germline V gives CDR1 SGHNT, CDR2 YYREEE (reference sequence). The V end was cut by 1 base, the J end by 3 bases, with 10 bases between. As DNA, the CDR3 is TGTGCCAGCAGCTTGCCCCAGGGGCCTAATGAAAAACTGTTTTTT. Protein sequence: CASSLPQGPNEKLFF.

This clonotype has more than one count but fewer than ten. The chain is built from TRBV7-8 and TRBJ2-5, with TRBD2 matching 9 bases. Per the germline V gene, CDR1 is SGHVS and CDR2 is FQNEAQ. This CDR3 contains 17 residues. The V gene end was trimmed by 4 bases and the J gene end by 2 bases; junction bases not matched to a gene: 11. DNA of the CDR3: TGTGCCAGCAGCTCAGTAGCGGGAGTCCCGGAGCAAGAGACCCAGTACTTC. This codes for CASSSVAGVPEQETQYF.